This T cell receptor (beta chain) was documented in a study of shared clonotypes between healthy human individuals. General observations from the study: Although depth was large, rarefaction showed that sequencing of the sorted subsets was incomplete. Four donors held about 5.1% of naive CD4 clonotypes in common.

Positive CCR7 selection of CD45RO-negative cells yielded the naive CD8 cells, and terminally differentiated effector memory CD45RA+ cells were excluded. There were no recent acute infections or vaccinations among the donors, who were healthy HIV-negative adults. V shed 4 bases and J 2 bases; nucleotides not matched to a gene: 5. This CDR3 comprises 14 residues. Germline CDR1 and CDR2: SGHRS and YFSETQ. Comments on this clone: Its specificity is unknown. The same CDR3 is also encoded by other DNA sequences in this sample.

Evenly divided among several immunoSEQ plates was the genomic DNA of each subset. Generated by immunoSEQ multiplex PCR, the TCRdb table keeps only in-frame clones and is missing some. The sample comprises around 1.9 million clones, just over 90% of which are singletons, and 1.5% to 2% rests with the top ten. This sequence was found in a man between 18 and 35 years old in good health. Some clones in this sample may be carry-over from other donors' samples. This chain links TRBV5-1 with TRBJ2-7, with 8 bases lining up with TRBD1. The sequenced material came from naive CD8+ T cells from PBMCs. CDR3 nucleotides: TGCGCCAGCAGCCCGGGGACAGGAGCCTACGAGCAGTACTTC. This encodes CASSPGTGAYEQYF. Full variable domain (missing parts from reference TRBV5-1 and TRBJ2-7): KAGVTQTPRYLIKTRGQQVTLSCSPISGHRSVSWYQQTPGQGLQFLFEYFSETQRNKGNFPGRFSGRQFSNSRSEMNVSTLELGDSALYLCASSPGTGAYEQYFGPGTRLTVT.